Presented here are 11 T cell receptor beta chains from one specimen sequenced in a study of cytomegalovirus exposure and HLA in healthy donors. The primer mix had 60 Vbeta and 13 Jbeta primers. This table comes from immunoSEQ multiplex PCR, and its TCRdb copy is limited to in-frame clones, with some not included. This listing includes about 33,000 clones. Sequencing was carried out using PBMCs. These receptors came from a man aged 40-49 years in good health and CMV-seronegative.

The chain links TRBV9 to TRBJ2-2; 7 nucleotides agree with TRBD2. Germline V lookup: CDR1 SGDLS, CDR2 YYNGEE. Unmatched junction bases numbered 3, after V lost 2 bases and J lost 2 bases. This CDR3 is built from 15 residues. The CDR3 region has the DNA TGTGCCAGCAGCGTTCGGGACTACAACACCGGGGAGCTGTTTTTT. Translating it yields CASSVRDYNTGELFF. The full variable domain, with the rest looked up from reference TRBV9 and TRBJ2-2, is DSGVTQTPKHLITATGQRVTLRCSPRSGDLSVYWYQQSLDQGLQFLIQYYNGEERAKGNILERFSAQQFPDLHSELNLSSLELGDSALYFCASSVRDYNTGELFFGEGSRLTVL.

The chain combines TRBV4-2 with TRBJ2-7; no clear D gene. The V gene lost 1 base and the J gene lost 2 bases, with 6 bases spanning the gap. This CDR3 is 13 amino acids long. The germline gives CDR1 LGHNA, CDR2 YNFKEQ. The CDR3 protein is CASSQVPTYEQYF. The CDR3 DNA reads TGTGCCAGCAGCCAAGTCCCCACCTACGAGCAGTACTTC.

The V call is TRBV5-4, the J call TRBJ2-7; 8 bases match TRBD1. This CDR3 comprises 17 residues. Per the germline V gene, CDR1 is SGHNT and CDR2 is YYREEE (reference sequence). With 2 bases clipped from V and 1 base from J, the junction kept 11 bases outside the gene matches. CDR3 region: CASSLRTGLLGSYEQYF. CDR3 coding DNA: TGTGCCAGCAGCTTAAGGACAGGGCTCTTGGGGTCCTACGAGCAGTACTTC.

The chain employs TRBV25-1 and TRBJ2-7, with TRBD2 matching over 7 bases. Per the germline V gene, CDR1 is MGHDK and CDR2 is SYGVNS. The CDR3 totals 17 residues. The trim removed 1 base at V and 0 bases at J, leaving 9 bases unmatched. This CDR3 reads CASSELAGSHPSYEQYF. The CDR3 coding sequence is TGTGCCAGCAGTGAATTAGCGGGCAGCCACCCCTCCTACGAGCAGTACTTC.

CDR3 nucleotide sequence: TGTGCCAGCAGCCGCGACACCCAGAATCAGCCCCAGCATTTT. It specifies CASSRDTQNQPQHF. The J gene is TRBJ1-5, the V gene TRBV7-2; D remains unclear. V gave up 5 bases and J gave up 4 bases, with 12 bases separating them. Germline CDR1 and CDR2: SGHTA and FQGNSA. The CDR3 is made up of 14 amino acids. The full variable domain, with the rest looked up from reference TRBV7-2 and TRBJ1-5, is GAGVSQSPSNKVTEKGKDVELRCDPISGHTALYWYRQSLGQGLEFLIYFQGNSAPDKSGLPSDRFSAERTGGSVSTLTIQRTQQEDSAVYLCASSRDTQNQPQHFGDGTRLSIL.

The rearrangement uses TRBV30 and TRBJ2-5, with TRBD1 matching 7 bases. Germline V gene sequence: CDR1 GTSNPN, CDR2 SVGIG (reference sequence). CDR3 size: 13 residues. J lost 7 bases, V lost 2 bases, and 7 bases had no gene match. The CDR3 DNA is TGTGCCTGGAGTTTCAACAGGGGCGGGACCCAGTACTTC. Amino acid sequence: CAWSFNRGGTQYF.

The V gene is TRBV9, the J gene TRBJ1-2; D is ambiguous. Germline values: CDR1 SGDLS, CDR2 YYNGEE. The germline V and J ends were trimmed by 1 base and 7 bases, with 11 bases remaining between them. This CDR3 comprises 13 residues. The CDR3 nucleotides read TGTGCCAGCAGCGTATTCATAGGCGGTGGCTACACCTTC. The encoded protein is CASSVFIGGGYTF.

The J gene is TRBJ1-1, the V gene TRBV11-3; 8 positions agree with TRBD1. J gave up 4 bases and V 4 bases, and 8 bases lay outside the gene matches. Germline loops: CDR1 SGHNT, CDR2 YENEEA. The CDR3 runs 15 residues. The CDR3 region is CASSSFQGASTEAFF. The CDR3 nucleotides are TGTGCCAGCAGCTCCTTCCAGGGGGCCAGCACTGAAGCTTTCTTT. The variable domain in full, completed from reference TRBV11-3 and TRBJ1-1, reads EAGVVQSPRYKIIEKKQPVAFWCNPISGHNTLYWYLQNLGQGPELLIRYENEEAVDDSQLPKDRFSAERLKGVDSTLKIQPAELGDSAVYLCASSSFQGASTEAFFGQGTRLTVV.

This chain links TRBV18 with TRBJ2-7; D is possibly TRBD2 (5 bases). The V end was cut by 3 bases, the J end by 4 bases, with 7 bases between. Germline V gives CDR1 KGHSH, CDR2 LQKENI. The CDR3 contains 12 residues. CDR3 region: CASSPGDYEQYF. The CDR3 DNA sequence: TGTGCCAGCTCACCGGGAGATTACGAGCAGTACTTC.

The chain recombines TRBV6-1 with TRBJ2-1, with 9 positions matching TRBD1. Per the germline V gene, CDR1 is MNHNS and CDR2 is SASEGT. The CDR3 length is 16 residues. Trimming cost V 3 bases and J 8 bases; bases outside gene matches: 11. The CDR3 sequence is CASSDPPGTGSDEQFF. CDR3 coding DNA: TGTGCCAGCAGTGACCCGCCCGGGACAGGGTCCGATGAGCAGTTCTTC.

This chain uses TRBV6-5 with TRBJ2-1, with a possible D match to TRBD1 (6 bases). Germline CDR1 reads MNHEY; CDR2 reads SVGAGI. V lost 7 bases to trimming and J lost 5 bases, with 12 bases between them. This CDR3 region has 13 residues. The CDR3 DNA follows: TGTGCCAGCATTGGACAGAACGACAATGAGCAGTTCTTC. Protein product: CASIGQNDNEQFF.